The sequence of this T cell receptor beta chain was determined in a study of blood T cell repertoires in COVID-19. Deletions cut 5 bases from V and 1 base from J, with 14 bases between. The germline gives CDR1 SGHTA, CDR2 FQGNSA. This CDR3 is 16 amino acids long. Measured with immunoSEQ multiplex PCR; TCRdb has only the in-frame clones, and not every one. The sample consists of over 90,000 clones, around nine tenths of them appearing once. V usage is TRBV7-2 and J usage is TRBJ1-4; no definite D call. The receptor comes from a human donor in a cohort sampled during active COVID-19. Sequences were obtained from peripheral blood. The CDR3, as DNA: TGTGCCAGCAGCCCCGAGGGTGGTGTAACTAATGAAAAACTGTTTTTT. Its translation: CASSPEGGVTNEKLFF.